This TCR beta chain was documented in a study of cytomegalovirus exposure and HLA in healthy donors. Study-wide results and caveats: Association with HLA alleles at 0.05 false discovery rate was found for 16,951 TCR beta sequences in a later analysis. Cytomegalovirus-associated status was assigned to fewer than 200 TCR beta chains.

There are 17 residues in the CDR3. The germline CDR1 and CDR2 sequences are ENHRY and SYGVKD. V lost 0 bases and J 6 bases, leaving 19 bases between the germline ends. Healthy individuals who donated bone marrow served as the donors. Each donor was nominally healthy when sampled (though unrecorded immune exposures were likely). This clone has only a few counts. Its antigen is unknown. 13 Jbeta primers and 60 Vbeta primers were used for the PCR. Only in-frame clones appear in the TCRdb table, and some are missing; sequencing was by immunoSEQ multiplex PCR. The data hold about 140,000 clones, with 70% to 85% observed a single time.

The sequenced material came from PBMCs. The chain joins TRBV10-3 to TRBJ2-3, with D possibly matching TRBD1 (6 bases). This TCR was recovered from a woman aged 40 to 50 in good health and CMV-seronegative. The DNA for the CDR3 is TGTGCCATCAGTGAGTCGGGGGCAAGTAGCCCCGGGGATACGCAGTATTTT. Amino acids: CAISESGASSPGDTQYF.